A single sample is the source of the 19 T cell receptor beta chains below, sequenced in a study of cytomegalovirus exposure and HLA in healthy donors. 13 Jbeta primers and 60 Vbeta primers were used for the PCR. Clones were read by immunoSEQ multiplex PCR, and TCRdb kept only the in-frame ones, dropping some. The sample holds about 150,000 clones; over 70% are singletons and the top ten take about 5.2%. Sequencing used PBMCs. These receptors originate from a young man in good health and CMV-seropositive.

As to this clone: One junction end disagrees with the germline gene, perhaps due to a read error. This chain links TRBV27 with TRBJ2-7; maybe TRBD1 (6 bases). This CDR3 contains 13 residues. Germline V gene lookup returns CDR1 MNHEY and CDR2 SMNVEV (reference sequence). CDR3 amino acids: CASRFQGLGEQYF. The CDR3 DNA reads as TGTGCCAGCCGTTTTCAGGGGCTGGGCGAGCAGTACTTC.

CDR3 coding DNA: TGTGCCAGCAGTGAAGGAGAGGCAGATTACTACGAGCAGTACTTC. This translates into CASSEGEADYYEQYF. The chain joins TRBV6-1 to TRBJ2-7; D gene uncertain. V lost 1 base and J 3 bases, leaving 13 bases between the germline ends. The CDR3 extends over 15 amino acids. Germline V CDR1 and CDR2: MNHNS, SASEGT.

CDR3 protein: CASSPGGGEQPQHF. The CDR3 DNA sequence: TGTGCCAGCTCACCAGGGGGGGGTGAACAGCCCCAGCATTTT. V and J are TRBV18 and TRBJ1-5, with D perhaps TRBD1 (5 bases). This CDR3 is built from 14 residues. Germline V CDR1 and CDR2: KGHSH, LQKENI. Trimming pared 2 bases from V and 7 bases from J, leaving 12 bases between.

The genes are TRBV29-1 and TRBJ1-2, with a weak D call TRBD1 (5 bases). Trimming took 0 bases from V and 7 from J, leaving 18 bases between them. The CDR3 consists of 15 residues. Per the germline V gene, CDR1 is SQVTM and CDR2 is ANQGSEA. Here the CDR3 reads CSVEERGRTGSGYTF. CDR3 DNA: TGCAGCGTTGAAGAGCGGGGCCGAACCGGGAGTGGCTACACCTTC.

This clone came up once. CDR3 amino acids: CASSERGQGTYEQYF. In DNA form, the CDR3 reads TGTGCCAGCAGTGAAAGGGGACAGGGAACCTACGAGCAGTACTTC. The chain is built from TRBV6-1 and TRBJ2-7, with 9 bases matching TRBD1. The CDR3 sequence is 15 residues long. Germline V gene sequence: CDR1 MNHNS, CDR2 SASEGT. The V and J ends lost 2 bases and 2 bases, in that order; junction bases with no gene match: 4.

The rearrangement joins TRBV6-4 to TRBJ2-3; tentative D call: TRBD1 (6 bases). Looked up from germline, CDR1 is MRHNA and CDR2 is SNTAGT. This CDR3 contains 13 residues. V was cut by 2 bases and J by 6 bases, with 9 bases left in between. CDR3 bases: TGTGCCAGCAGTGACAGTGACAGGGATACGCAGTATTTT. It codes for CASSDSDRDTQYF.

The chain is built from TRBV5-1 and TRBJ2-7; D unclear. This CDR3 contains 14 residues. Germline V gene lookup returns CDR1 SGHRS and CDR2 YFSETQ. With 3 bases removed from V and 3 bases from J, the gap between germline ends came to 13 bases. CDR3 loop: CASSWIPGSYEQYF. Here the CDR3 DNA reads TGCGCCAGCAGCTGGATACCGGGTAGCTACGAGCAGTACTTC.

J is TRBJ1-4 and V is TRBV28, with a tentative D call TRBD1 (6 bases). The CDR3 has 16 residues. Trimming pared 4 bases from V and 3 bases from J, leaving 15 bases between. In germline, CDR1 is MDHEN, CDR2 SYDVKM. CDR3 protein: CASSSTGIGPNEKLFF. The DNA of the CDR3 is TGTGCCAGCAGTTCAACAGGGATTGGACCTAATGAAAAACTGTTTTTT.

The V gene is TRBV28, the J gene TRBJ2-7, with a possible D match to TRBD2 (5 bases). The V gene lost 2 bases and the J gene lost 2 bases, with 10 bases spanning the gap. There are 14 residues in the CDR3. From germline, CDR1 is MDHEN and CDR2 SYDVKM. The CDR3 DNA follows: TGTGCCAGCAGTTTAGCGGGCACTGCCTACGAGCAGTACTTC. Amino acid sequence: CASSLAGTAYEQYF.

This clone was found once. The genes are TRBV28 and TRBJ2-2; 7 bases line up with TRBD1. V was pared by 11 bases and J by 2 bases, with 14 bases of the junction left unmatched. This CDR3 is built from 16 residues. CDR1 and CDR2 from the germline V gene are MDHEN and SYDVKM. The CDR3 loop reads CAAGRTGLFNTGELFF. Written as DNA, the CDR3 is TGTGCCGCAGGACGGACAGGACTGTTTAACACCGGGGAGCTGTTTTTT. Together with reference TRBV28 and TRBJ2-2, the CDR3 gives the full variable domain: DVKVTQSSRYLVKRTGEKVFLECVQDMDHENMFWYRQDPGLGLRLIYFSYDVKMKEKGDIPEGYSVSREKKERFSLILESASTNQTSMYLCAAGRTGLFNTGELFFGEGSRLTVL.

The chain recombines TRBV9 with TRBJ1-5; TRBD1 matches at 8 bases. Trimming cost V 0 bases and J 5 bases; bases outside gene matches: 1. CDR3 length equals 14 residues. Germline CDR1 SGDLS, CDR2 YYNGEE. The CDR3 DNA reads TGTGCCAGCAGCGTAGCAGGGGGCGATCAGCCCCAGCATTTT. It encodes CASSVAGGDQPQHF.

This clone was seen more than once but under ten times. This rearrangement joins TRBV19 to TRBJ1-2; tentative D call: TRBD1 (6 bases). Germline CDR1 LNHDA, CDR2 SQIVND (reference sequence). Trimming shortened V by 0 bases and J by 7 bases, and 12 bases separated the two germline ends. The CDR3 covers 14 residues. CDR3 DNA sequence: TGTGCCAGTAGTATAGATCGCAGGGGTGTTGGCTACACCTTC. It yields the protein CASSIDRRGVGYTF.

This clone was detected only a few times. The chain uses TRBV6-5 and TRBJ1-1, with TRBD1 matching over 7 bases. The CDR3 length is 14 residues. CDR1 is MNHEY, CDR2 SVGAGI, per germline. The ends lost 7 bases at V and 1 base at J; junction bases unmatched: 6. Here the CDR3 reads CASTLGDRNTEAFF. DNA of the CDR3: TGTGCCAGCACCTTGGGGGACAGGAACACTGAAGCTTTCTTT.

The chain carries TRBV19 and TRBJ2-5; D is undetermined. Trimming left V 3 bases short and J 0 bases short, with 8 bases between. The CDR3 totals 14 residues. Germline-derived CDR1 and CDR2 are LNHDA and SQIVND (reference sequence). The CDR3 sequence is CASSIGRNQETQYF. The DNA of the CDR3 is TGTGCCAGTAGTATTGGTAGAAACCAAGAGACCCAGTACTTC. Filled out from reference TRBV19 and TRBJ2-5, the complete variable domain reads DGGITQSPKYLFRKEGQNVTLSCEQNLNHDAMYWYRQDPGQGLRLIYYSQIVNDFQKGDIAEGYSVSREKKESFPLTVTSAQKNPTAFYLCASSIGRNQETQYFGPGTRLLVL.

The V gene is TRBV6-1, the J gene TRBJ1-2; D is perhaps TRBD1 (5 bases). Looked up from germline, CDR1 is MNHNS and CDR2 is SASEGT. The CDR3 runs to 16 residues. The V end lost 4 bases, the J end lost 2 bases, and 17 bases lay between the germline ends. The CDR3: CASSVTGGRSNYGYTF. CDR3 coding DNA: TGTGCCAGCAGTGTTACCGGGGGTCGATCCAACTATGGCTACACCTTC.

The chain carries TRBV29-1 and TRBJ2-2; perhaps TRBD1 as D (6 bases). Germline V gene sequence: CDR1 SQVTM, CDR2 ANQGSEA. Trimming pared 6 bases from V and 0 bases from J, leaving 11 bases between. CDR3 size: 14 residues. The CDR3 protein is CSVETGTNTGELFF. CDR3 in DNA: TGCAGCGTCGAGACAGGCACGAACACCGGGGAGCTGTTTTTT.

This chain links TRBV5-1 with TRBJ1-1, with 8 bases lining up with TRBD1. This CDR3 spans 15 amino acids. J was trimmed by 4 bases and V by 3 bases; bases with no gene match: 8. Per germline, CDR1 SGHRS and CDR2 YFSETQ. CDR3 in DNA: TGCGCCAGCAGCTCCACTCAGGGGGCGCGCACTGAAGCTTTCTTT. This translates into CASSSTQGARTEAFF.

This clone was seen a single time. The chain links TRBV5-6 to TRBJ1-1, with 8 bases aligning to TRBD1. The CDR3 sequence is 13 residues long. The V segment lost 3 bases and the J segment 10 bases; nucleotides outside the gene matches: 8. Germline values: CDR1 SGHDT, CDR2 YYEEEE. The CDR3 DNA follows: TGTGCCAGCAGCTACGGACAGGGAGCATCAGCTTTCTTT. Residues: CASSYGQGASAFF.

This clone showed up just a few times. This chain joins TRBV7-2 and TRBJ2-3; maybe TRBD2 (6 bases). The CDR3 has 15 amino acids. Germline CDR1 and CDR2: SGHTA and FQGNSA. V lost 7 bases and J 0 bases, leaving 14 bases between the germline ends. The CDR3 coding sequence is TGTGCCAGCACCCCCCCCGGGGGAAGCACAGATACGCAGTATTTT. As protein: CASTPPGGSTDTQYF.